This is a list of T cell receptor beta chains from one sample in a study of regulatory T cells in long-lasting Graves disease. MiXCR, run by TCRdb on the multiplex PCR reads, gives a single entry per CDR3 protein. The sample shows 200,000 to 250,000 distinct CDR3 sequences, less than 20% of them seen only once. The same sample was also studied in work on T cells in Graves' hyperthyroidism and ophthalmopathy.

Sequencing used peripheral blood mononuclear cells (PBMCs), obtained at new diagnosis, from a patient treated with antithyroid drugs. These receptors were collected from a woman in her twenties or thirties with Graves disease. CDR3s include the opening cysteine and the closing phenylalanine or tryptophan. D genes are given only for firm matches. A clone size is listed for some rows: how often the clone was seen (once, few, many), or a class if it is expanded.

>TRBJ2-4|TRBV12-3/TRBV12-4|.|.
CASSPGDNIQYF
TGTGCCAGCAGTCCAGGGGACAACATTCAGTACTTC
>TRBJ1-3|TRBV9|medium-sized|.
CASSLDFRNTIYF
TGCGCCAGCAGCTTGGATTTCAGGAACACCATATATTTT
>TRBJ1-2|TRBV28|many|TRBD1
CASSPGQANGYTF
TGTGCCAGCAGTCCCGGACAGGCGAATGGCTACACCTTC
>TRBJ2-7|TRBV5-5|many|TRBD1
CASSLQQGAYEQYF
TGTGCCAGCAGCTTGCAACAGGGGGCCTACGAGCAGTACTTC
>TRBJ2-7|TRBV27|many|.
CASIGRYEQYF
TGTGCCAGCATAGGTCGGTACGAGCAGTACTTC
>TRBJ2-6|TRBV10-1|many|.
CASSEGGSGANVLTF
TGTGCCAGCAGTGAAGGTGGCTCTGGGGCCAACGTCCTGACTTTC
>TRBJ2-3|TRBV10-3|.|.
CAISENGERQAQYF
TGTGCCATCAGTGAGAATGGGGAACGTCAGGCGCAGTATTTT
>TRBJ1-5|TRBV4-1|many|.
CASSQSSHGLGNQPQHF
TGCGCCAGCAGCCAATCTTCACATGGGCTGGGCAATCAGCCCCAGCATTTT
>TRBJ2-7|TRBV2|many|.
CASSRQVGNEQYF
TGTGCCAGCAGTAGGCAGGTCGGGAACGAGCAGTACTTC
>TRBJ2-5|TRBV11-3|many|.
CASSLEPGYQETQYF
TGTGCCAGCAGCTTAGAGCCTGGGTACCAAGAGACCCAGTACTTC
>TRBJ1-3|TRBV25-1|many|.
CASSDPRAGTGNTIYF
TGTGCCAGCAGTGACCCCAGGGCAGGTACTGGAAACACCATATATTTT
>TRBJ2-5|TRBV12-3/TRBV12-4|many|TRBD2
CASSGLADRETQYF
TGTGCCAGCAGTGGACTAGCGGATAGGGAGACCCAGTACTTC
>TRBJ1-2|TRBV7-2|many|.
CASSPTTNYGYTF
TGTGCCAGCAGCCCGACAACTAACTATGGCTACACCTTC
>TRBJ1-2|TRBV2|many|.
CARGEGYTF
TGTGCCCGTGGGGAAGGCTACACCTTC
>TRBJ2-3|TRBV6-2/TRBV6-3|many|.
CASSYSTRTDTQYF
TGTGCCAGCAGTTACTCCACTCGAACAGATACGCAGTATTTT
>TRBJ1-1|TRBV19|many|TRBD1
CASSWTGTTEAFF
TGTGCCAGTAGTTGGACAGGGACCACTGAAGCTTTCTTT
>TRBJ2-7|TRBV5-8|many|.
CASSFVGEQYF
TGTGCCAGCAGCTTCGTTGGCGAGCAGTACTTC
>TRBJ1-5|TRBV28|many|TRBD1
CASSSGGPEKPQHF
TGTGCCAGCAGCTCAGGGGGCCCTGAGAAGCCCCAGCATTTT
>TRBJ2-4|TRBV19|.|TRBD2
CASSPGLAALAKNIQYF
TGTGCCAGTAGCCCGGGACTAGCGGCCTTAGCCAAAAACATTCAGTACTTC
>TRBJ2-1|TRBV28|.|TRBD1
CASSRWTGKDEQFF
TGTGCCAGCAGTCGGTGGACAGGGAAGGATGAGCAGTTCTTC
>TRBJ1-2|TRBV6-4|many|.
CASSYSAAGGYTF
TGTGCCAGCAGTTACTCGGCAGCGGGCGGCTACACCTTC
>TRBJ1-1|TRBV7-7|many|.
CASSLVRTAEAFF
TGTGCTAGCAGCTTAGTAAGGACAGCTGAAGCTTTCTTT
>TRBJ1-4|TRBV28|.|.
CASGLNEKLFF
TGTGCCAGCGGACTTAATGAAAAACTGTTTTTT
>TRBJ2-7|TRBV5-1|many|TRBD2
CASSPRLAGGSYEQYF
TGTGCCAGCAGCCCCCGACTAGCGGGAGGTTCCTACGAGCAGTACTTC
>TRBJ2-7|TRBV27|.|.
CASSPGTKGEQYF
TGTGCCAGCAGTCCTGGGACCAAGGGCGAGCAGTACTTC
>TRBJ2-3|TRBV24-1|few|.
CATSDPGLIGTDTQYF
TGTGCCACCAGTGATCCCGGCCTTATAGGTACAGATACGCAGTATTTT
>TRBJ1-2|TRBV13|many|.
CASSTGAGDGGYTF
TGTGCCAGCAGCACTGGCGCAGGAGATGGTGGCTACACCTTC
>TRBJ2-7|TRBV14|many|TRBD1
CASSQATGTGVQQYF
TGTGCCAGCAGCCAAGCCACCGGGACAGGGGTGCAGCAGTACTTC
>TRBJ1-5|TRBV12-5|few|.
CASGLVRNRRGGAHSNQPQHF
TGTGCTAGTGGTTTGGTACGCAACCGCAGGGGAGGGGCCCATAGCAATCAGCCCCAGCATTTT
>TRBJ2-7|TRBV20-1|many|.
CSARQGHEQYF
TGCAGTGCTAGACAGGGCCACGAGCAGTACTTC
>TRBJ1-1|TRBV7-9|many|TRBD1
CASSRQGNTEAFF
TGTGCCAGCAGCCGACAGGGGAACACTGAAGCTTTCTTT
>TRBJ2-6|TRBV3-1|few|TRBD2
CASSPGGPYSGANVLTF
TGTGCCAGCAGCCCGGGGGGTCCTTACTCTGGGGCCAACGTCCTGACTTTC
>TRBJ1-1|TRBV30|.|.
CAWSVNRVTTEAFF
TGTGCCTGGAGTGTTAACAGGGTGACAACTGAAGCTTTCTTT
>TRBJ2-3|TRBV5-1|many|TRBD2
CASSPGLAGGTSTDTQYF
TGCGCCAGCAGCCCAGGACTAGCGGGAGGAACTAGCACAGATACGCAGTATTTT
>TRBJ1-5|TRBV28|many|.
CASSLTAGLANQPQHF
TGTGCCAGCAGTTTAACGGCGGGGTTGGCCAATCAGCCCCAGCATTTT
>TRBJ1-6|TRBV20-1|many|TRBD1
CSALDRSSSYNSPLHF
TGCAGTGCATTGGACAGGTCGAGCTCCTATAATTCACCCCTCCACTTT